Listed here is a single T cell receptor (beta chain). Its antigen is not yet known. The record has no base qualities; no much larger clone is one base away. The treatment or condition label, as the study defines it: in vitro stimulation with specific CMV peptide epitopes to enrich CMV-specific T cells. Sequencing was carried out with an Illumina HiSeq 1500. TCRdb took the public reads, trimmed them with fastp at Q25, ran MiXCR for clone calling and kept in-frame beta chains. Every distinct CDR3 protein forms one entry, paired with its most common genes and DNA. A total of 750,000 to 950,000 distinct CDR3 sequences appear in this sample, 25% to 35% of them only once. About an eighth of the sample is taken by the ten largest. Measured from the cysteine to the valine, the CDR3 is 14 residues long. Of the read, only the CDR3 DNA is kept; its 42 bases are in frame from base 1. From a lookup of the germline V gene, CDR1 and CDR2 are SGHVS and FQNEAQ. V loses 1 base, J loses 4 bases, and the germline ends lie 11 bases apart.

The sample belongs to a study of T cell repertoires in cytomegalovirus infection (dated by TCRdb to about 2019). Study-level background: The peptide stimulations were aimed at well-studied HLA-B-restricted epitopes as well as recently identified HLA-C-restricted CMV epitopes, whose presentation resists viral immunomodulation. Because public TCR beta signatures pointed to carriage of CMV infection together with the matching HLA type, the HLA type of each donor mattered for the analysis. Broad study findings and their caveats: The ex vivo response was dominated by HLA-C-restricted CMV-specific TCR beta clonotypes, which also provided the single most frequent clonotype in two of eight donors. Carriers of CMV infection plus the relevant HLA type were discriminated by the cumulative frequency of public TCR beta family members in the study cohort and in an independent approximately 360-donor cohort.

The receptor was derived from a human donor in good health (CMV status not recorded). Some clones in this sample may be carry-over from other donors' samples. Recombination joined TRBV7-8 with TRBJ2-7; TRBD1 might be the D gene, on 6 matching bases. The material was cultured CD8+ T cells from PBMCs, obtained from culture after CMV antigen stimulation. The CDR3: CASSLDGDKYEQYV. The DNA sequence is given as TGTGCCAGCAGCTTAGATGGGGACAAGTACGAGCAGTACGTC.